One TCR beta chain is described in this entry. Per germline, CDR1 MGHDK and CDR2 SYGVNS. The CDR3 is 14 residues long. With 9 bases removed from V and 2 bases from J, the gap between germline ends came to 17 bases. The sample belongs to a study of T cell responses to AZD1222 COVID-19 vaccine. Assay used: immunoSEQ multiplex PCR; TCRdb lists only in-frame clones, some missing. The sample contains about 150,000 clones, around 84% of which appear only once. Sequencing was performed on peripheral blood, taken 28 days after the second AZD1222 dose. The rearrangement links TRBV25-1 to TRBJ2-7, with D unresolved. This receptor was identified in an adult who received the AZD1222 COVID-19 vaccine. This CDR3 is CASTHQITAYEQYF. As DNA, the CDR3 is TGTGCCAGTACGCATCAGATTACCGCCTACGAGCAGTACTTC.